Described below is a single T cell receptor beta chain sequence and its context. This specimen belongs to a study of cytomegalovirus exposure and HLA in healthy donors. Profiling relied on immunoSEQ multiplex PCR, and the TCRdb table lists in-frame clones only, not all of them. The sample consists of 43,000 or so clones, 92% of them appearing once. Germline V gene sequence: CDR1 SGHRS, CDR2 YFSETQ. Trimming pared 0 bases from V and 7 bases from J, leaving 14 bases between. The CDR3 is 16 amino acids. The V and J genes are TRBV5-1 and TRBJ1-6; no clear D. Sequenced sample: PBMCs. This receptor was obtained from a man between 18 and 29 years old in good health and CMV-seronegative. The CDR3 nucleotides read TGCGCCAGCAGCTTGGGGGCAGAAAGATTAAATTCACCCCTCCACTTT. It is translated as CASSLGAERLNSPLHF.